This T cell receptor (beta chain) was recovered during a study of blood T cell repertoires in COVID-19. This CDR3 comprises 15 residues. From germline, CDR1 is MRHNA and CDR2 SNTAGT. The V end was cut by 3 bases, the J end by 2 bases, with 12 bases between. Generated by immunoSEQ multiplex PCR, the TCRdb table keeps only in-frame clones and is missing some. The table has about 180,000 clones, 70% to 90% seen once. This sequence joins TRBV6-4 and TRBJ2-3; perhaps TRBD2 as D (6 bases). The origin of this receptor is a human donor with active or convalescent COVID-19. The donor label of this sample is uncertain. Source material: peripheral blood. The CDR3 nucleotides are TGTGCCAGCAGTGAAAGTAGCGGCGACACAGATACGCAGTATTTT. It yields the protein CASSESSGDTDTQYF.